What follows describes a single TCR beta chain. This record comes from a study of blood T cell repertoires in COVID-19. As for the study in general: PBMCs, B-cell-depleted T cells, or T cells provided the cDNA or gDNA that made up the material.

Trimming shortened V by 11 bases and J by 7 bases, and 14 bases separated the two germline ends. The CDR3 spans 11 residues. Assay: immunoSEQ multiplex PCR; the TCRdb copy retains only in-frame clones and omits some. The table records around 230,000 clones, 82% of them present only once. The receptor was derived from an older woman with active or convalescent COVID-19. The source material was peripheral blood. The gene calls are TRBV12-3 or TRBV12-4 and TRBJ1-2, with D perhaps matching TRBD1 (5 bases). Here the CDR3 reads CAYVQASGYTF. CDR3 in DNA: TGTGCCTATGTACAGGCTTCTGGCTACACCTTC.